This TCR beta chain was captured in a study of shared clonotypes between healthy human individuals. Here immunoSEQ multiplex PCR was the method, and the copy in TCRdb shows in-frame clones only, minus some. The sample holds about 800,000 clones, around 96% seen once. Naive-designated CD8 cells lacked CD45RO, were positively enriched for CCR7, and omitted terminally differentiated effector memory CD45RA+ cells. The sequencing sample was made of naive CD8+ T cells sorted from blood. This sequence originates from a man aged 30 to 39 in good health.

The CDR3 here is CAWSLGTGGRYEQYF. In DNA form, the CDR3 reads TGTGCCTGGAGTCTGGGGACAGGGGGTAGGTACGAGCAGTACTTC. This chain joins TRBV30 and TRBJ2-7; the match to TRBD1 covers 11 bases. Germline V gene lookup returns CDR1 GTSNPN and CDR2 SVGIG (reference sequence). After removal of 2 bases from V and 4 bases from J, the junction contained 7 bases not matched to a gene. The CDR3 loop spans 15 amino acids.